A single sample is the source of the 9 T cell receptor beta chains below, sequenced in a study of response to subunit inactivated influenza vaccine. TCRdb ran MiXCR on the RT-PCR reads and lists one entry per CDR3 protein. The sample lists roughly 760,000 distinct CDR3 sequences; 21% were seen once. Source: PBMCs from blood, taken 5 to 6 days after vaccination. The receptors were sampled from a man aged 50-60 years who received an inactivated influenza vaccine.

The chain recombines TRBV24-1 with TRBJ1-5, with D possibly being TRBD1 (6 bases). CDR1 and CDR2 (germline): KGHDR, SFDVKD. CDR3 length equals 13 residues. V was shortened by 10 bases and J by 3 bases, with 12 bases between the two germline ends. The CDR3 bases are TGTGCCACTGGAGCAGGGGTCAATCAGCCCCAGCATTTT. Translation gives CATGAGVNQPQHF.

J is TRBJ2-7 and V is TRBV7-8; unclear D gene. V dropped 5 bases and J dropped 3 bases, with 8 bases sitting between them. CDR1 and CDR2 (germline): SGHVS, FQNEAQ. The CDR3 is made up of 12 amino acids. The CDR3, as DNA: TGTGCCAGCAGCCAGGTTCACTACGAGCAGTACTTC. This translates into CASSQVHYEQYF.

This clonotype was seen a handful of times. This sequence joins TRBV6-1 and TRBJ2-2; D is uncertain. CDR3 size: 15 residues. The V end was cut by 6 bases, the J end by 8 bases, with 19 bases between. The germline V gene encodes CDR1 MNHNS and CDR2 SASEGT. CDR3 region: CASSSVRPDGGELFF. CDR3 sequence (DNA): TGTGCCAGCAGCTCCGTCCGTCCCGACGGGGGGGAGCTGTTTTTT.

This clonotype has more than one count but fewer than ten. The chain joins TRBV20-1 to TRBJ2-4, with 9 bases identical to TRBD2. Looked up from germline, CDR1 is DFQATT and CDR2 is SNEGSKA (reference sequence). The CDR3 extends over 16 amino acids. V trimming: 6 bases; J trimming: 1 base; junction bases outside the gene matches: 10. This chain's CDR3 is CSAPLGGRGAKNIQYF. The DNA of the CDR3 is TGCAGTGCCCCATTGGGCGGGAGGGGGGCCAAAAACATTCAGTACTTC.

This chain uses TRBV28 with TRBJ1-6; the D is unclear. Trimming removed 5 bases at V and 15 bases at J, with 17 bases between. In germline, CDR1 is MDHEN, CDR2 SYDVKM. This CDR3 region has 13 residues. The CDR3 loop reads CASSQRATGYLHF. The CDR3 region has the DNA TGTGCCAGCAGTCAGCGGGCGACGGGCTACCTCCACTTT.

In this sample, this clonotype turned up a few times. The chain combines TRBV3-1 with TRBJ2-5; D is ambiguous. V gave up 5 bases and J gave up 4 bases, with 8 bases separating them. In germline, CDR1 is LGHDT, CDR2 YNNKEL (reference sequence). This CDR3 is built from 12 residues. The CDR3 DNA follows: TGTGCCAGCAGCAACGCGGCAGAGACCCAGTACTTC. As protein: CASSNAAETQYF.

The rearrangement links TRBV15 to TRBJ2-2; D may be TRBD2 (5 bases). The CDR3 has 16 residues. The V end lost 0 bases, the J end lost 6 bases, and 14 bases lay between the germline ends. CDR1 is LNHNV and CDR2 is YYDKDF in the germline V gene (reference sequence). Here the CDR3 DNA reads TGTGCCACCAGCAGAGATTTCCTCGGGGTGGCCGGGGAGCTGTTTTTT. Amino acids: CATSRDFLGVAGELFF.

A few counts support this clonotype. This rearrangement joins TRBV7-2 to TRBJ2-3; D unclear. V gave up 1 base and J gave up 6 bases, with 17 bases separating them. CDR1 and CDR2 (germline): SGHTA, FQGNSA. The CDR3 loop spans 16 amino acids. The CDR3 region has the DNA TGTGCCAGCAGCTTAGTCGGCGGACGCTTAACGGATACGCAGTATTTT. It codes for CASSLVGGRLTDTQYF.

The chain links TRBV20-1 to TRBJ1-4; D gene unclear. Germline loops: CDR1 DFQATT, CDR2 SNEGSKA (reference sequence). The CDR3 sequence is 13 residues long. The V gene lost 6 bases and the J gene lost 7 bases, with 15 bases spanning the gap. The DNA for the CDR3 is TGCAGTGCCGGAAGGGCTTCTCTTGAAAAACTGTTTTTT. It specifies CSAGRASLEKLFF.